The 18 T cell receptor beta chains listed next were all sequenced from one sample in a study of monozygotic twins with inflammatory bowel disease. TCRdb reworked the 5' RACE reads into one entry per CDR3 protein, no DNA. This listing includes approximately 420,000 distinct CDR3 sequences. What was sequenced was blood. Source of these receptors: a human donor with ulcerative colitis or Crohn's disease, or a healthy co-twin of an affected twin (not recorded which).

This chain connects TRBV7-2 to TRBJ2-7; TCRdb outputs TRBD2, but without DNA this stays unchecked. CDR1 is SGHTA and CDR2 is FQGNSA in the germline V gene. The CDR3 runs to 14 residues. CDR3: CASSLIGLSYEQYF. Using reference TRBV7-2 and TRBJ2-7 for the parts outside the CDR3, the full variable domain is GAGVSQSPSNKVTEKGKDVELRCDPISGHTALYWYRQSLGQGLEFLIYFQGNSAPDKSGLPSDRFSAERTGGSVSTLTIQRTQQEDSAVYLCASSLIGLSYEQYFGPGTRLTVT.

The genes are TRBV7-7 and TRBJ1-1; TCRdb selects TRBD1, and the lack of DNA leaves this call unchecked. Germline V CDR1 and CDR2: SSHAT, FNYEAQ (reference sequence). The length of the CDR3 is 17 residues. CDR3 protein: CASSPRRTDSRGGEAFF.

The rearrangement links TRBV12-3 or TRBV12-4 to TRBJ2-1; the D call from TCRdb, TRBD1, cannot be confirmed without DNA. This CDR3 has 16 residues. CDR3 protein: CATGGGGSSWGNEQFF.

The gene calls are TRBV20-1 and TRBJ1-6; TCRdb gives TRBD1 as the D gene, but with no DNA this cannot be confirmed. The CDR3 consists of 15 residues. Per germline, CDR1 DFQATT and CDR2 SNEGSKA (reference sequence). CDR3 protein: CSARTGFTDNSPLHF.

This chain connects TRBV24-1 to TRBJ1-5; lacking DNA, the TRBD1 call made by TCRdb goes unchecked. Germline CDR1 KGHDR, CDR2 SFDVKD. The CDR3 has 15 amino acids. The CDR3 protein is CATSDGQSLNQPQHF.

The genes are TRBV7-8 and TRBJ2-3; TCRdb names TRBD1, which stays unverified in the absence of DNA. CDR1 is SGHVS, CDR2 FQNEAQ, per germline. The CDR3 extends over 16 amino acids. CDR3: CASSLEYGSPGDTQYF.

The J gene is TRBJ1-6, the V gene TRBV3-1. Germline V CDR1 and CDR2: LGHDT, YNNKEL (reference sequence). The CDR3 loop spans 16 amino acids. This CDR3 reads CASSQDLIGQNSPLHF.

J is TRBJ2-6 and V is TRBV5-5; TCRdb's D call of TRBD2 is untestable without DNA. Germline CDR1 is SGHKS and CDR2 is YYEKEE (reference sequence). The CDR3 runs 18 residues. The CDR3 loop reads CASSLDWGIGSGANVLTF. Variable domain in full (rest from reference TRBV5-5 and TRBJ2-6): DAGVTQSPTHLIKTRGQQVTLRCSPISGHKSVSWYQQVLGQGPQFIFQYYEKEERGRGNFPDRFSARQFPNYSSELNVNALLLGDSALYLCASSLDWGIGSGANVLTFGAGSRLTVL.

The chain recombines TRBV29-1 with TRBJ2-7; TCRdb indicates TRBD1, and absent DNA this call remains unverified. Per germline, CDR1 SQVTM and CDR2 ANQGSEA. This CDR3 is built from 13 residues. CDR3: CSVDGTGGSEQYF.

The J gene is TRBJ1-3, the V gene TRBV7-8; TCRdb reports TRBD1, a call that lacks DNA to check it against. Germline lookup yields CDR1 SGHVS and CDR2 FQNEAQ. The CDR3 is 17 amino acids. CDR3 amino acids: CASSLFPQGSPGNTIYF.

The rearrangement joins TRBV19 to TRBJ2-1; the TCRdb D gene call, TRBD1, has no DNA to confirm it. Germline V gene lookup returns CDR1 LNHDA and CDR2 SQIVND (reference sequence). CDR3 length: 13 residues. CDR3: CASRRDNYPEQFF.

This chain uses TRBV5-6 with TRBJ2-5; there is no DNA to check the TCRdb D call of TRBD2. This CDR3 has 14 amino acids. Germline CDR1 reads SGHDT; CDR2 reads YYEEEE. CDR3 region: CAGGLAGSQETQYF. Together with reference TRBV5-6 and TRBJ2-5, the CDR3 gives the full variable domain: DAGVTQSPTHLIKTRGQQVTLRCSPKSGHDTVSWYQQALGQGPQFIFQYYEEEERQRGNFPDRFSGHQFPNYSSELNVNALLLGDSALYLCAGGLAGSQETQYFGPGTRLLVL.

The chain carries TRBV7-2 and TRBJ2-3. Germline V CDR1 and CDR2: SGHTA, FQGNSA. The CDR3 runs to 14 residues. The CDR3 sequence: CASSLRLSTDTQYF. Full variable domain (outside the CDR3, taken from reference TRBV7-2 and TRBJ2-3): GAGVSQSPSNKVTEKGKDVELRCDPISGHTALYWYRQSLGQGLEFLIYFQGNSAPDKSGLPSDRFSAERTGGSVSTLTIQRTQQEDSAVYLCASSLRLSTDTQYFGPGTRLTVL.

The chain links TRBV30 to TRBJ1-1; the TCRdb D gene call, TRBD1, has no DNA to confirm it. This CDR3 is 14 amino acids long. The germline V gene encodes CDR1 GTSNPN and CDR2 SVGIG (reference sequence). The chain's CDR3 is CAWSRGDHNTEAFF.

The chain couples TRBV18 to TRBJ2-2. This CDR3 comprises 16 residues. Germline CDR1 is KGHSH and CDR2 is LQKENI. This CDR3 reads CASSPMASVDTGELFF.

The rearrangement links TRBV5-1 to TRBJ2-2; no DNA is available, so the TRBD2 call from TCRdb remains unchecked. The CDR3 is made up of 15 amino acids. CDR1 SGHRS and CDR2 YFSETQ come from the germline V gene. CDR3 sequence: CASSQGLAASGELFF.

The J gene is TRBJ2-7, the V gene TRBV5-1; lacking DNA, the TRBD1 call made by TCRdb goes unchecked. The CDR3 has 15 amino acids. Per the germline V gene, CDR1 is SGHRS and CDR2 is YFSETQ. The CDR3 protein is CASSLAGQGAYEQYF.

CDR3 region: CASSQLTSGRGGYNEQFF. The rearrangement joins TRBV28 to TRBJ2-1; there is no DNA to check the TCRdb D call of TRBD2. Germline CDR1 MDHEN, CDR2 SYDVKM. The CDR3 contains 18 residues.